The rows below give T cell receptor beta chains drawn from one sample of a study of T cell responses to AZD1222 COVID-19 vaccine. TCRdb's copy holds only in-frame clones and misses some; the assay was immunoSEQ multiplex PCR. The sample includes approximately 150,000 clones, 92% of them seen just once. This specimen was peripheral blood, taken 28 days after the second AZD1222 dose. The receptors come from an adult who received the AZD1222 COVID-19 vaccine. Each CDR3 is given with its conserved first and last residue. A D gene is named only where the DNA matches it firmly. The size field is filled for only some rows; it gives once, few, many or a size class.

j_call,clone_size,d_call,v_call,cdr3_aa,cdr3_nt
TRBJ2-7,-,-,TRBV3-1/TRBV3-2,CASSSRYEQYF,TGTGCCAGCAGCTCACGCTACGAGCAGTACTTC
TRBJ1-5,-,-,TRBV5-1,CASSSEGGGNQPQHF,TGCGCCAGCAGCTCCGAAGGGGGAGGTAATCAGCCCCAGCATTTT
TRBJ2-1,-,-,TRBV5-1,CASSLSGFSNEQFF,TGCGCCAGCAGCTTAAGCGGGTTTTCGAATGAGCAGTTCTTC
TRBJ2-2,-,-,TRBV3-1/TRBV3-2,CASRSHGELFF,TGTGCCAGCCGTTCCCACGGGGAGCTGTTTTTT
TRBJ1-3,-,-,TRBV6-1,CASSAPGTSSSGNTIYF,TGTGCCAGCAGTGCCCCCGGGACATCCAGCTCTGGAAACACCATATATTTT
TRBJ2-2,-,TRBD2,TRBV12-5,CASGLGLTSGSMTGELFF,TGTGCTAGTGGGCTTGGGCTGACTAGCGGGAGCATGACCGGGGAGCTGTTTTTT
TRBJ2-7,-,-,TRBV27,CASSFTARYEQYF,TGTGCCAGCAGTTTTACAGCGAGGTACGAGCAGTACTTC
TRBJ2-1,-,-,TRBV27,CASRTDRYNEQFF,TGTGCCAGCAGAACCGACAGGTACAATGAGCAGTTCTTC
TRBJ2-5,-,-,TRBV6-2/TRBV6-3,CASSRPAETQYF,TGTGCCAGCAGCCGCCCTGCGGAGACCCAGTACTTC
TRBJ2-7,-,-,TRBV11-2,CASSIRQAAYEQYF,TGTGCCAGCAGCATTAGACAGGCTGCCTACGAGCAGTACTTC
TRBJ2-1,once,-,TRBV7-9,CASSLVSGPHDEQFF,TGTGCCAGCAGCTTAGTTTCCGGACCGCACGATGAGCAGTTCTTC
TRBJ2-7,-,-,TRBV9,CASSASDNYEQYF,TGTGCCAGCAGCGCTAGCGATAACTACGAGCAGTACTTC
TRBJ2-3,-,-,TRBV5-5,CASSWDSLTDTQYF,TGTGCCAGCAGCTGGGACTCTCTAACAGATACGCAGTATTTT
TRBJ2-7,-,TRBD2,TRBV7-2,CASSSSGRGGYEQYF,TGTGCCAGCAGCTCTAGCGGGAGGGGTGGCTACGAGCAGTACTTC
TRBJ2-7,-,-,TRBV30,CAWRKREQYF,TGTGCCTGGAGAAAACGCGAGCAGTACTTC
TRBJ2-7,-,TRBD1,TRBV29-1,CSVAGTGAYQYF,TGCAGCGTTGCCGGGACAGGGGCCTATCAGTACTTC
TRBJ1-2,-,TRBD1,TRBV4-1,CASSQDWGQGLVNYGYTF,TGCGCCAGCAGCCAAGATTGGGGACAGGGGCTTGTAAACTATGGCTACACCTTC
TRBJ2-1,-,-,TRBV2,CASSERSNEQFF,TGTGCCAGCAGCGAGCGAAGTAATGAGCAGTTCTTC
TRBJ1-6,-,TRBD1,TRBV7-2,CASSLSPPGQGFYNSPLHF,TGTGCCAGCAGCTTAAGCCCACCGGGACAGGGATTCTATAATTCACCCCTCCACTTT
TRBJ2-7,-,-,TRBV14,CASSQDFRDRRREQYF,TGTGCCAGCAGCCAAGATTTCAGGGACCGAAGACGGGAGCAGTACTTC
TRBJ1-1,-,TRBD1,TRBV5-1,CASKEQGANTEAFF,TGCGCCAGCAAGGAACAGGGGGCTAACACTGAAGCTTTCTTT
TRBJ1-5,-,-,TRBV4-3,CASSQEGDQPQHF,TGCGCCAGCAGCCAAGAGGGGGATCAGCCCCAGCATTTT
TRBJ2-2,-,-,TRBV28,CASSRRQLTGELFF,TGTGCCAGCAGTAGGCGACAGCTCACCGGGGAGCTGTTTTTT
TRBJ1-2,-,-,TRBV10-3,CAISVEENYGYTF,TGTGCCATCAGTGTAGAGGAAAACTATGGCTACACCTTC
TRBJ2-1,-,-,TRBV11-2,CASSLAGFGNEQFF,TGTGCCAGCAGCTTAGCGGGGTTCGGCAATGAGCAGTTCTTC
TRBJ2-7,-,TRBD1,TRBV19,CASNVGQAPEQYF,TGTGCCAGTAACGTGGGACAGGCACCCGAGCAGTACTTC
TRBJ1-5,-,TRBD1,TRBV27,CASSRDLTGGQPQHF,TGTGCCAGCAGTCGCGATTTGACAGGGGGTCAGCCCCAGCATTTT
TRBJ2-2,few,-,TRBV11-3,CASSLVGRAGELFF,TGTGCCAGCAGCTTAGTAGGACGGGCCGGGGAGCTGTTTTTT
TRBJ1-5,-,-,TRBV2,CASSELSGNQPQHF,TGTGCCAGCAGTGAACTCAGTGGGAATCAGCCCCAGCATTTT
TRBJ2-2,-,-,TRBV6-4,CASSQDSLNTGELFF,TGTGCCAGCAGTCAGGACAGTCTTAACACCGGGGAGCTGTTTTTT
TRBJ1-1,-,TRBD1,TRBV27,CASSFIRDRGNTEAFF,TGTGCCAGCAGTTTTATCCGGGACAGGGGGAACACTGAAGCTTTCTTT
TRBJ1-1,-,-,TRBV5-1,CASSSNTQGNTEAFF,TGCGCCAGCAGCTCCAACACCCAAGGGAACACTGAAGCTTTCTTT
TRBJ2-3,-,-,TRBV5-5,CASSLDVSASTDTQYF,TGTGCCAGCAGCTTGGATGTTAGCGCCAGCACAGATACGCAGTATTTT
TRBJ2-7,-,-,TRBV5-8,CASSQTSSYEQYF,TGTGCCAGCAGCCAGACTAGCTCCTACGAGCAGTACTTC
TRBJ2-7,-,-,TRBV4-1,CASSQEGQIPYEQYF,TGCGCCAGCAGCCAAGAAGGTCAGATTCCCTACGAGCAGTACTTC
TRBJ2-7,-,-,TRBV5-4,CASSSWAGVFNEQYF,TGTGCCAGCAGCTCCTGGGCAGGGGTTTTCAACGAGCAGTACTTC
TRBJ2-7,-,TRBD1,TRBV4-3,CASSQGRQGATYEQYF,TGCGCCAGCAGCCAAGGAAGACAGGGGGCAACATACGAGCAGTACTTC
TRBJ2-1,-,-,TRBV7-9,CASSLTQGSNEQFF,TGTGCCAGCAGCTTAACCCAGGGAAGCAATGAGCAGTTCTTC
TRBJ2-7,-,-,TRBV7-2,CASSAQEIYEQYF,TGTGCCAGCAGCGCGCAAGAGATATACGAGCAGTACTTC
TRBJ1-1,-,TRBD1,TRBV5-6,CASRTGRDTEAFF,TGTGCCAGCAGGACAGGGAGGGACACTGAAGCTTTCTTT
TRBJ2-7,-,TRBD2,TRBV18,CASSPPRTSGTHEQYF,TGTGCCAGCTCACCACCGCGGACTAGCGGGACCCACGAGCAGTACTTC
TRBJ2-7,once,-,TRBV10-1,CASSEPNYEQYF,TGCGCCAGCAGTGAGCCGAACTACGAGCAGTACTTC
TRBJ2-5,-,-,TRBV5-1,CASMRGPGQETQYF,TGCGCCAGCATGCGGGGACCCGGCCAAGAGACCCAGTACTTC
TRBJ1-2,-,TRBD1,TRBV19,CASSPTGTGIEGYTF,TGTGCCAGTAGTCCCACCGGGACAGGTATTGAAGGCTACACCTTC
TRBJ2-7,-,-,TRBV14,CASSPRPRGEQYF,TGTGCCAGCAGCCCCCGCCCCAGGGGCGAGCAGTACTTC
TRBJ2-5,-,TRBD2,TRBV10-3,CATAGLAGIETQYF,TGTGCCACGGCAGGACTAGCGGGAATCGAGACCCAGTACTTC
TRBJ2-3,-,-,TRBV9,CASSVVSTGTDTQYF,TGTGCCAGCAGCGTAGTGAGCACGGGCACAGATACGCAGTATTTT
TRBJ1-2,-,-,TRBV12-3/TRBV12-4,CASSRSGVYGYTF,TGTGCCAGCAGTCGGTCAGGGGTCTATGGCTACACCTTC
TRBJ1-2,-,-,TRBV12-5,CASGLSYGLLGASGYTF,TGTGCTAGTGGTTTGTCGTACGGATTATTGGGAGCCTCGGGCTACACCTTC
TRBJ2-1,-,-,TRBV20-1,CSASWLVQISFRPGEQFF,TGCAGTGCTAGTTGGCTAGTGCAAATTAGTTTCCGGCCAGGTGAGCAGTTCTTC
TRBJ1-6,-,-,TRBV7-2,CASSNKNNSPLHF,TGTGCCAGCAGCAACAAAAATAATTCACCCCTCCACTTT
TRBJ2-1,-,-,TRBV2,CASSEQEGGINYNEQFF,TGTGCCAGCAGTGAACAAGAAGGCGGGATCAACTACAATGAGCAGTTCTTC
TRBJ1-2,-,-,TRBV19,CASSIVYVLGFSSYGYTF,TGTGCCAGTAGTATAGTTTATGTCTTGGGGTTTTCCAGCTATGGCTACACCTTC
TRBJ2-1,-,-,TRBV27,CASTHSGNEQFF,TGTGCCAGCACCCATAGCGGTAATGAGCAGTTCTTC